Listed below are T cell receptor beta chains from one sample, sequenced in a study of blood T cell repertoires in COVID-19. TCRdb's copy holds only in-frame clones and misses some; the assay was immunoSEQ multiplex PCR. The data show some 300,000 clones, 85% to 90% seen once. Material for sequencing was PBMCs or T cells enriched from blood (not recorded which). These receptors originate from a woman aged 55 to 70 in a cohort exposed to, infected with or recovered from COVID-19 (not recorded which). CDR3s include the opening cysteine and the closing phenylalanine or tryptophan. A D gene is named only where the DNA matches it firmly. For some rows the clone size is stated as once, few or many, or as a class when expanded; others skip it.

d_gene,v_gene,j_gene,abundance,CDR3aa,CDR3nt
TRBD1,TRBV27,TRBJ2-1,NA,CASSPTGESEQFF,TGTGCCAGCAGCCCGACAGGGGAGAGTGAGCAGTTCTTC
TRBD1,TRBV5-1,TRBJ2-7,NA,CASSFDRVSYEQYF,TGCGCCAGCAGCTTTGACAGGGTTTCCTACGAGCAGTACTTC
NA,TRBV28,TRBJ2-7,NA,CASRATHYEQYF,TGTGCCAGCAGAGCGACCCATTACGAGCAGTACTTC
TRBD1,TRBV7-9,TRBJ2-1,NA,CASSLWTGNDEQFF,TGTGCCAGCAGCCTCTGGACAGGGAATGATGAGCAGTTCTTC
TRBD1,TRBV18,TRBJ1-4,NA,CASSINRGSKLFF,TGTGCCAGCTCAATCAACAGGGGCTCAAAACTGTTTTTT
NA,TRBV28,TRBJ2-7,once,CASSLYGYEQYF,TGTGCCAGCAGTTTATACGGCTACGAGCAGTACTTC
NA,TRBV10-3,TRBJ1-3,NA,CAISESPTAVSGNTIYF,TGTGCCATCAGTGAGTCTCCGACAGCCGTCTCTGGAAACACCATATATTTT
TRBD1,TRBV2,TRBJ1-2,NA,CASNPGQGAVGYTF,TGTGCCAGCAACCCGGGACAGGGGGCGGTTGGCTACACCTTC
TRBD2,TRBV7-2,TRBJ2-2,few,CASSSLAGGTGELFF,TGTGCCAGCAGCTCGCTAGCGGGAGGAACCGGGGAGCTGTTTTTT
NA,TRBV7-3,TRBJ1-6,NA,CASSLRGGNSPLHF,TGTGCCAGCAGCTTGAGGGGGGGGAATTCACCCCTCCACTTT
TRBD2,TRBV10-2,TRBJ2-7,once,CASSDLGLANAREQYF,TGCGCCAGCAGTGATCTGGGACTAGCAAACGCGCGCGAGCAGTACTTC
NA,TRBV18,TRBJ1-1,NA,CASSPPDRGGFEAFF,TGTGCCAGCTCACCACCGGATAGGGGAGGTTTCGAAGCTTTCTTT
NA,TRBV10-3,TRBJ2-2,few,CAIRTSTGELFF,TGTGCCATCAGGACTAGCACCGGGGAGCTGTTTTTT
NA,TRBV11-1,TRBJ1-4,once,CASSPQRTNEKLFF,TGTGCCAGCAGCCCCCAGCGAACTAATGAAAAACTGTTTTTT
NA,TRBV2,TRBJ1-5,NA,CASSESPGGNQPQHF,TGTGCCAGCAGTGAATCGCCAGGGGGCAATCAGCCCCAGCATTTT
NA,TRBV30,TRBJ2-1,NA,CAWMTDNEQFF,TGTGCCTGGATGACTGACAATGAGCAGTTCTTC
NA,TRBV6-5,TRBJ1-5,NA,CASGEGISNQPQHF,TGTGCCAGTGGGGAGGGAATTAGCAATCAGCCCCAGCATTTT
TRBD2,TRBV9,TRBJ2-3,NA,CASSVSGLTDTQYF,TGTGCCAGCAGCGTTAGCGGGCTGACAGATACGCAGTATTTT
NA,TRBV21-1,TRBJ2-1,NA,CASSDSPKAYNEQFF,TGTGCCAGCAGCGACTCACCTAAGGCATACAATGAGCAGTTCTTC
TRBD2,TRBV7-2,TRBJ2-1,NA,CASSREGRPYNEQFF,TGTGCCAGCAGCCGGGAGGGGCGCCCCTACAATGAGCAGTTCTTC
TRBD1,TRBV30,TRBJ1-2,NA,CAWLRDRGYGYTF,TGTGCCTGGCTCCGGGACAGGGGCTATGGCTACACCTTC
TRBD1,TRBV5-4,TRBJ2-1,NA,CASSSDRGGVYEQFF,TGTGCCAGCAGCTCGGACAGGGGCGGGGTTTATGAGCAGTTCTTC
TRBD1,TRBV19,TRBJ2-6,NA,CATSRDRGVAGANVLTF,TGTGCCACCTCGCGGGACAGGGGGGTAGCGGGGGCCAACGTCCTGACTTTC
NA,TRBV7-2,TRBJ2-1,NA,CASRRGSSYNEQFF,TGTGCCAGCCGAAGGGGTAGCTCCTACAATGAGCAGTTCTTC
NA,TRBV30,TRBJ2-7,NA,CAVTRSTGYEQYF,TGTGCCGTAACTAGGTCGACCGGCTACGAGCAGTACTTC
TRBD1,TRBV11-2,TRBJ1-2,NA,CASRRPGQKVEGYTF,TGTGCCAGCAGGCGGCCGGGACAGAAAGTAGAAGGCTACACCTTC
NA,TRBV2,TRBJ2-7,NA,CASRPGQVGQYF,TGTGCCAGCAGACCGGGACAAGTCGGGCAGTACTTC
TRBD2,TRBV28,TRBJ2-1,NA,CASSLFSGRIDNEQFF,TGTGCCAGCAGTTTATTTAGCGGGAGGATTGATAATGAGCAGTTCTTC
TRBD1,TRBV19,TRBJ1-6,NA,CASSITKGAGNSPLHF,TGTGCCAGTAGTATAACCAAGGGGGCTGGTAATTCACCCCTCCACTTT
TRBD1,TRBV3-1/TRBV3-2,TRBJ1-2,NA,CASSPDRAGYGYTF,TGTGCCAGCAGCCCGGACAGGGCGGGGTACGGCTACACCTTC
NA,TRBV18,TRBJ1-2,NA,CASSRNRAENYGYTF,TGTGCCAGCTCACGGAACAGGGCAGAGAACTATGGCTACACCTTC
TRBD1,TRBV29-1,TRBJ1-1,NA,CSVGTGRRTEAFF,TGCAGCGTTGGGACAGGGAGAAGGACTGAAGCTTTCTTT
NA,TRBV28,TRBJ1-1,NA,CASSSRTSAFF,TGTGCCAGCAGTTCACGCACTTCGGCTTTCTTT
NA,TRBV5-1,TRBJ2-3,NA,CASSSGAKGGTDTQYF,TGCGCCAGCAGCTCTGGGGCCAAGGGGGGCACAGATACGCAGTATTTT
NA,TRBV27,TRBJ2-5,NA,CASSSQGHWETQYF,TGTGCCAGCAGTTCACAGGGTCATTGGGAGACCCAGTACTTC
TRBD2,TRBV11-2,TRBJ2-1,NA,CASSLEGGPYYNEQFF,TGTGCCAGCAGCTTGGAGGGAGGGCCCTACTACAATGAGCAGTTCTTC
TRBD1,TRBV28,TRBJ1-2,NA,CASSFSTGTGAFGYTF,TGTGCCAGCAGTTTCAGTACCGGGACAGGGGCCTTCGGCTACACCTTC
NA,TRBV30,TRBJ1-1,NA,CAWSDSNTEAFF,TGTGCCTGGAGTGACTCGAACACTGAAGCTTTCTTT
TRBD1,TRBV3-1/TRBV3-2,TRBJ2-6,NA,CASSRDRGSGANVLTF,TGTGCCAGCAGCCGAGACAGGGGCTCTGGGGCCAACGTCCTGACTTTC
TRBD2,TRBV5-3,TRBJ2-5,NA,CARSLGLAEETQYF,TGTGCCAGAAGCTTAGGACTAGCGGAAGAGACCCAGTACTTC
NA,TRBV6-5,TRBJ1-2,NA,CASSRGGADGYTF,TGTGCCAGCAGCCGGGGGGGGGCGGATGGCTACACCTTC
TRBD2,TRBV24-1,TRBJ2-3,NA,CATSDAGDAASTDTQYF,TGTGCCACCAGTGACGCGGGGGACGCTGCTAGCACAGATACGCAGTATTTT
NA,TRBV5-4,TRBJ2-1,NA,CASSLFPGERIHNEQFF,TGTGCCAGCAGCTTGTTCCCGGGGGAGAGGATCCACAATGAGCAGTTCTTC
TRBD1,TRBV7-9,TRBJ1-2,NA,CASSLRQGAGNYGYTF,TGTGCCAGCAGCTTGCGACAGGGGGCGGGTAACTATGGCTACACCTTC
NA,TRBV24-1,TRBJ1-6,NA,CATSGGRANSPLHF,TGTGCCACCAGTGGCGGTAGAGCTAATTCACCCCTCCACTTT
NA,TRBV2,TRBJ1-2,NA,CASSESVEVYGYTF,TGTGCCAGCAGTGAGTCCGTCGAGGTCTATGGCTACACCTTC
NA,TRBV13,TRBJ2-7,NA,CASSFGAPPYEQYF,TGTGCCAGCAGCTTTGGGGCTCCACCCTACGAGCAGTACTTC
TRBD2,TRBV7-9,TRBJ2-7,NA,CASSDFITSGRSYEQYF,TGTGCCAGCAGCGACTTTATTACTAGCGGGAGAAGCTACGAGCAGTACTTC